The 19 T cell receptor beta chains given below trace back to one sample, sequenced in a study of long-term antiretroviral therapy in people with HIV. Assay version v3.0 of immunoSEQ was used, and it was run at survey level. Libraries were prepared by immunoSEQ multiplex PCR; TCRdb keeps only in-frame clonotypes and omits some of them. The sample lists tens of thousands of clones, about four fifths seen once, with over 8.5% in the top ten. The material sequenced was unsorted PBMCs, taken approximately 2.5 years after starting antiretroviral therapy. The receptors were sampled from a man aged 35 to 55 with HIV.

The rearrangement joins TRBV29-1 to TRBJ2-3; maybe TRBD2 (5 bases). With 6 bases removed from V and 4 bases from J, the gap between germline ends came to 14 bases. This CDR3 contains 13 residues. Germline CDR1 reads SQVTM; CDR2 reads ANQGSEA. The CDR3 spells CSVVVRESDTQYF. CDR3 bases: TGCAGCGTGGTGGTGAGGGAGTCAGATACGCAGTATTTT.

The V call is TRBV5-4, the J call TRBJ2-3, with D unresolved. CDR3 size: 13 residues. Per the germline V gene, CDR1 is SGHNT and CDR2 is YYREEE (reference sequence). V lost 2 bases to trimming and J lost 0 bases, with 4 bases between them. CDR3: CASSFPSTDTQYF. The CDR3 DNA follows: TGTGCCAGCAGCTTTCCGAGCACAGATACGCAGTATTTT.

This clone is medium-sized (0.01 to 0.1%) by share. This chain connects TRBV27 to TRBJ2-1; 7 nucleotides agree with TRBD2. Per germline, CDR1 MNHEY and CDR2 SMNVEV (reference sequence). The CDR3 extends over 14 amino acids. Trimming cost V 5 bases and J 5 bases; bases outside gene matches: 6. The CDR3, as DNA: TGTGCCAGCAGTGCCGGGACTACCAACAATGAGCAGTTCTTC. This translates into CASSAGTTNNEQFF.

The chain joins TRBV27 to TRBJ2-7; 7 bases align to TRBD2. The CDR3 contains 14 residues. Trimming removed 2 bases from V and 4 bases from J; junction bases left unmatched: 5. CDR1 MNHEY and CDR2 SMNVEV come from the germline V gene (reference sequence). Here the CDR3 reads CASSLGGSKYEQYF. The CDR3 DNA reads as TGTGCCAGCAGTTTAGGCGGGAGTAAGTACGAGCAGTACTTC.

The gene calls are TRBV6-6 and TRBJ2-5, with 8 bases matching TRBD2. Germline values: CDR1 MNHNY, CDR2 SVGAGI (reference sequence). J was trimmed by 1 base and V by 7 bases; bases with no gene match: 5. This CDR3 comprises 14 residues. CDR3 residues: CASTTRGGQETQYF. The CDR3 region has the DNA TGTGCCAGCACCACTCGGGGGGGCCAAGAGACCCAGTACTTC.

This rearrangement joins TRBV18 to TRBJ1-1, with D unresolved. The V and J ends lost 3 bases and 3 bases respectively, with 8 bases between them. The CDR3 loop spans 13 amino acids. CDR1 is KGHSH and CDR2 is LQKENI in the germline V gene. CDR3 amino acids: CASSPLSDTEAFF. The CDR3 nucleotides read TGTGCCAGCTCACCTCTATCGGACACTGAAGCTTTCTTT.

The V call is TRBV4-1, the J call TRBJ2-7, with D perhaps matching TRBD1 or TRBD2 (5 bases each). Trimming removed 1 base at V and 7 bases at J, with 17 bases between. The length of the CDR3 is 15 residues. From germline, CDR1 is MGHRA and CDR2 YSYEKL. The CDR3 DNA is TGCGCCAGCAGCCAAGGTGATTCCGTTTGGGGGGAGCAGTACTTC. Translation gives CASSQGDSVWGEQYF.

This chain links TRBV14 with TRBJ2-3; D is possibly TRBD1 (6 bases). CDR1 is SGHDN, CDR2 FVKESK, per germline. Deletions cut 0 bases from V and 2 bases from J, with 18 bases between. CDR3 size: 18 residues. In nucleotides, the CDR3 is TGTGCCAGCAGCCAAGAAATAGGGCTCCAGGGGACCACAGATACGCAGTATTTT. Protein sequence: CASSQEIGLQGTTDTQYF.

The chain recombines TRBV19 with TRBJ1-1; D is perhaps TRBD1 (6 bases). The ends were cut back, 1 base at V and 0 bases at J, with 9 bases in the middle. The germline gives CDR1 LNHDA, CDR2 SQIVND (reference sequence). CDR3 size: 15 residues. CDR3 DNA: TGTGCCAGTAGTATAGGGACAGTGATGAACACTGAAGCTTTCTTT. Its protein is CASSIGTVMNTEAFF.

The sample holds one count of this clone. The J gene is TRBJ2-3, the V gene TRBV7-9, with 13 bases that match TRBD2. V shed 4 bases, J shed 2 bases, and the junction held 12 bases outside the gene matches. The CDR3 contains 19 residues. CDR1 SEHNR and CDR2 FQNEAQ come from the germline V gene (reference sequence). The CDR3 reads CASSSPTRLAGGATDTQYF. The CDR3 DNA reads TGTGCCAGCAGCTCCCCTACCCGACTAGCGGGGGGCGCCACAGATACGCAGTATTTT.

The chain employs TRBV29-1 and TRBJ1-2; D perhaps matches TRBD1 (6 bases). V was cut by 6 bases and J by 3 bases, with 8 bases left in between. The CDR3 has 11 residues. Looked up from germline, CDR1 is SQVTM and CDR2 is ANQGSEA. The CDR3 reads CSVQGYYGYTF. In DNA form, the CDR3 reads TGCAGCGTCCAGGGGTACTATGGCTACACCTTC. The full variable domain, its missing parts supplied by reference TRBV29-1 and TRBJ1-2, is SAVISQKPSRDICQRGTSLTIQCQVDSQVTMMFWYRQQPGQSLTLIATANQGSEATYESGFVIDKFPISRPNLTFSTLTVSNMSPEDSSIYLCSVQGYYGYTFGSGTRLTVV.

The rearrangement links TRBV30 to TRBJ2-1, with a possible D match to TRBD2 (5 bases). The CDR3 is made up of 13 amino acids. CDR1 is GTSNPN and CDR2 is SVGIG in the germline V gene (reference sequence). With 0 bases removed from V and 10 bases from J, the gap between germline ends came to 13 bases. CDR3 nucleotides: TGTGCCTGGAGTGTACTAGGGCCAGAAGAGCAGTTCTTC. Its protein is CAWSVLGPEEQFF. Supplemented by reference TRBV30 and TRBJ2-1, the full variable domain reads SQTIHQWPATLVQPVGSPLSLECTVEGTSNPNLYWYRQAAGRGLQLLFYSVGIGQISSEVPQNLSASRPQDRQFILSSKKLLLSDSGFYLCAWSVLGPEEQFFGPGTRLTVL.

The gene calls are TRBV29-1 and TRBJ2-7, with 7 nucleotides matching TRBD1. J lost 0 bases, V lost 5 bases, and 7 bases had no gene match. The V gene's germline CDR1 is SQVTM and CDR2 ANQGSEA. The CDR3 has 14 amino acids. CDR3 in amino acids: CSVKDRTSSYEQYF. For the CDR3, the DNA is TGCAGCGTTAAGGACAGGACCTCCTCCTACGAGCAGTACTTC.

V gene TRBV6-5 combines with J gene TRBJ2-7; 11 positions agree with TRBD2. The V gene end was trimmed by 0 bases and the J gene end by 3 bases; junction bases not matched to a gene: 4. The CDR3 loop spans 16 amino acids. Germline V CDR1 and CDR2: MNHEY, SVGAGI. For the CDR3, the DNA is TGTGCCAGCAGTTACTCAGGGGGGACTAGCGGCTACGAGCAGTACTTC. Its translation is CASSYSGGTSGYEQYF.

This chain links TRBV10-2 with TRBJ1-1; the D is unclear. CDR1 and CDR2 from the germline V gene are WSHSY and SAAADI. The CDR3 contains 13 residues. With 10 bases removed from V and 4 bases from J, the gap between germline ends came to 16 bases. CDR3 loop: CATAREGSTEAFF. The CDR3 DNA reads TGCGCCACCGCGCGGGAGGGCAGCACTGAAGCTTTCTTT.

In this sample, this clone turned up once. The rearrangement uses TRBV11-3 and TRBJ1-2, with 8 bases that match TRBD1. Germline assignment: CDR1 SGHNT and CDR2 YENEEA. The junction had 12 bases not matched to a gene; V was cut back by 5 bases and J by 4 bases. This CDR3 spans 16 amino acids. In DNA form, the CDR3 reads TGTGCCAGCAGCGAGTATGTGGACAGGGCCGGCTATGGCTACACCTTC. As protein: CASSEYVDRAGYGYTF.

The V call is TRBV7-8, the J call TRBJ2-2, with D perhaps matching TRBD2 (5 bases). Germline-derived CDR1 and CDR2 are SGHVS and FQNEAQ. Between the trimmed V and J ends, which lost 2 bases and 0 bases, there was a span of 7 bases. The CDR3 consists of 15 residues. CDR3 DNA sequence: TGTGCCAGCAGCTTAAGACTATCGAACACCGGGGAGCTGTTTTTT. Residues: CASSLRLSNTGELFF.

The chain couples TRBV30 to TRBJ1-5; 7 nucleotides line up with TRBD1. Germline CDR1 is GTSNPN and CDR2 is SVGIG (reference sequence). V was clipped by 2 bases and J by 2 bases; unmatched bases: 6. The CDR3 runs 15 residues. CDR3 sequence (DNA): TGTGCCTGGAGTCCCTCCGGACAGGGCAATCAGCCCCAGCATTTT. This gives the protein CAWSPSGQGNQPQHF.

In its sample, this clone was seen a few times. The chain is built from TRBV7-6 and TRBJ2-7; D is tentatively TRBD1 or TRBD2 (6 bases each). V dropped 5 bases and J dropped 2 bases, with 19 bases sitting between them. The CDR3 spans 16 residues. The germline gives CDR1 SGHVS, CDR2 FNYEAQ. The CDR3 sequence: CASSPGWGAATYEQYF. For the CDR3, the DNA is TGTGCCAGCAGCCCGGGATGGGGGGCGGCGACCTACGAGCAGTACTTC.